A single sample is the source of the 13 T cell receptor beta chains below, sequenced in a study of T cell responses to AZD1222 COVID-19 vaccine. TCRdb keeps only in-frame clones here, not all; method: immunoSEQ multiplex PCR. The sample consists of some 150,000 clones, about 82% of them appearing once. The material was peripheral blood, obtained 28 days after the second dose of the MenACWY control vaccine. These receptors came from an adult who received the MenACWY meningococcal vaccine as a control.

The chain joins TRBV11-2 to TRBJ2-1; no firm D call. V lost 2 bases and J 3 bases, leaving 5 bases between the germline ends. The CDR3 sequence is 13 residues long. Per germline, CDR1 SGHAT and CDR2 FQNNGV. The CDR3 protein is CASSLFRYNEQFF. CDR3 bases: TGTGCCAGCAGCTTATTCCGCTACAATGAGCAGTTCTTC.

This clone was observed once. Other DNA sequences in this sample translate to the same CDR3. This rearrangement joins TRBV29-1 to TRBJ2-7, with D possibly being TRBD2 (6 bases). V dropped 5 bases and J dropped 0 bases, with 8 bases sitting between them. The CDR3 runs 12 residues. In germline, CDR1 is SQVTM, CDR2 ANQGSEA. Here the CDR3 reads CSVTSSSYEQYF. Written as DNA, the CDR3 is TGCAGCGTTACTAGCAGCTCCTACGAGCAGTACTTC.

The V and J genes are TRBV5-1 and TRBJ2-6, with 8 bases lining up with TRBD1. This CDR3 is built from 17 residues. V lost 4 bases to trimming and J lost 0 bases; unmatched junction nucleotides: 6. The germline CDR1 and CDR2 sequences are SGHRS and YFSETQ. The CDR3 DNA reads TGCGCCAGCAGCGATGGACAGGGAAACTCTGGGGCCAACGTCCTGACTTTC. Translated: CASSDGQGNSGANVLTF. Full variable domain (rest looked up from reference TRBV5-1 and TRBJ2-6): KAGVTQTPRYLIKTRGQQVTLSCSPISGHRSVSWYQQTPGQGLQFLFEYFSETQRNKGNFPGRFSGRQFSNSRSEMNVSTLELGDSALYLCASSDGQGNSGANVLTFGAGSRLTVL.

The chain links TRBV6-5 to TRBJ1-2; possible D gene TRBD1, 6 bases. This CDR3 is built from 13 residues. Trimming pared 5 bases from V and 2 bases from J, leaving 9 bases between. Germline-derived CDR1 and CDR2 are MNHEY and SVGAGI. The CDR3 region has the DNA TGTGCCAGCAGTACAACAGGGAACTATGGCTACACCTTC. Its protein product is CASSTTGNYGYTF.

CDR3 nucleotide sequence: TGCAGCGTGCGGACAGGGACAACCGGAGACAATGAGCAGTTCTTC. Its translation: CSVRTGTTGDNEQFF. The rearrangement links TRBV29-1 to TRBJ2-1, with 8 bases fitting TRBD1. This CDR3 has 15 residues. Losses at the gene ends were 6 bases for V and 5 bases for J; bases not matched to a gene: 12. CDR1 and CDR2 (germline): SQVTM, ANQGSEA.

The chain is built from TRBV11-3 and TRBJ2-5; 8 bases match TRBD2. The CDR3 length is 15 residues. CDR1 is SGHNT, CDR2 YENEEA, per germline. After removal of 6 bases from V and 2 bases from J, the junction contained 8 bases not matched to a gene. The CDR3 is CASSFGGGQQETQYF. The CDR3 bases are TGTGCCAGCAGTTTCGGGGGGGGTCAGCAAGAGACCCAGTACTTC.

This clone was observed once. The rearrangement links TRBV5-6 to TRBJ2-1; 10 bases agree with TRBD2. There are 18 residues in the CDR3. Germline V CDR1 and CDR2: SGHDT, YYEEEE. V gave up 2 bases and J gave up 4 bases; unmatched junction bases: 12. CDR3 residues: CASSFLKRGGLLYNEQFF. Here the CDR3 DNA reads TGTGCCAGCAGCTTCCTTAAGCGGGGGGGCCTTCTGTACAATGAGCAGTTCTTC.

V and J are TRBV28 and TRBJ2-6, with 8 bases identical to TRBD1. Germline CDR1 and CDR2: MDHEN and SYDVKM. The V segment lost 3 bases and the J segment 5 bases; nucleotides outside the gene matches: 15. CDR3 length: 19 amino acids. CDR3 in amino acids: CASSLTGTGELWRANVLTF. CDR3 nucleotide sequence: TGTGCCAGCAGTTTGACCGGGACAGGTGAACTCTGGAGGGCCAACGTCCTGACTTTC.

The J gene is TRBJ1-3, the V gene TRBV14, with D maybe TRBD1 (6 bases). The CDR3 sequence is 13 residues long. CDR1 is SGHDN and CDR2 is FVKESK in the germline V gene. V was clipped by 8 bases and J by 4 bases, with 12 bases between them. CDR3 sequence: CASGRGVGNTIYF. The DNA of the CDR3 is TGTGCCAGCGGAAGGGGGGTCGGAAACACCATATATTTT.

V gene TRBV3-1 (or the pseudogene TRBV3-2) combines with J gene TRBJ2-3; D gene ambiguous. The germline V gene encodes CDR1 LGHDT and CDR2 YNNKEL (reference sequence). The CDR3 has 15 amino acids. V lost 1 base to trimming and J lost 0 bases, with 8 bases between them. This chain's CDR3 is CASSQGAGSTDTQYF. CDR3 bases: TGTGCCAGCAGCCAAGGGGCAGGTAGCACAGATACGCAGTATTTT.

J is TRBJ2-1 and V is TRBV5-1; TRBD2 aligns across 13 bases. The CDR3 is made up of 15 amino acids. Germline CDR1 is SGHRS and CDR2 is YFSETQ. The ends lost 4 bases at V and 6 bases at J; junction bases unmatched: 4. The CDR3 loop reads CASSTRLAGGNEQFF. CDR3 in DNA: TGCGCCAGCAGCACCAGACTAGCGGGAGGCAATGAGCAGTTCTTC.

The V call is TRBV4-2, the J call TRBJ1-5; D gene uncertain. CDR1 LGHNA and CDR2 YNFKEQ come from the germline V gene. V shed 0 bases and J shed 0 bases, with 6 bases lying between them. The CDR3 is made up of 15 amino acids. DNA of the CDR3: TGTGCCAGCAGCCAAGATAAAGGTAGCAATCAGCCCCAGCATTTT. It translates to CASSQDKGSNQPQHF.

The chain recombines TRBV5-1 with TRBJ1-2; the match to TRBD1 covers 7 bases. Per germline, CDR1 SGHRS and CDR2 YFSETQ. CDR3 length equals 14 residues. Trimming removed 0 bases from V and 4 bases from J; junction bases left unmatched: 3. The CDR3 spells CASSLEGGGYGYTF. The DNA for the CDR3 is TGCGCCAGCAGCTTGGAAGGGGGCGGCTATGGCTACACCTTC.